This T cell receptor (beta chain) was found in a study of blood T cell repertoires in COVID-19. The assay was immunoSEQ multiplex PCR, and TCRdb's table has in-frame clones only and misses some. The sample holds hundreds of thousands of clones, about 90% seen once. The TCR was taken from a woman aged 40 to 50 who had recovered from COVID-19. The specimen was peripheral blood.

Here the CDR3 DNA reads TGTGCCAGCAGCCAAGAGCGCCCGCCGTCTACCTCTGGAAACACCATATATTTT. This gives the protein CASSQERPPSTSGNTIYF. This chain joins TRBV3-1 (or the pseudogene TRBV3-2) and TRBJ1-3; the D is unclear. This CDR3 spans 18 amino acids. Germline V gene data show CDR1 as LGHDT and CDR2 as YNNKEL (reference sequence). Deletions cut 0 bases from V and 0 bases from J, with 15 bases between.